The 7 T cell receptor beta chains presented below share a single source sample, sequenced in a study of vaccination effects on CD4 cells after COVID-19 (dated by TCRdb to between 2021 and 2024). Library preparation used the immunoSEQ multiplex PCR assay. TCRdb took this table from immuneACCESS and kept in-frame rearrangements with V and J called. Such tables lack part of the clones; where checked against another copy, unresolved V genes explain under half of the gap, and the rest is unexplained. For this sample the table gives tens of thousands of clones, of which about 70% were detected only once. 4% to 5% of the sample comes from the top ten. After approximately 11 days of culture, CD4+ T cells were isolated with the EasySep CD4+ T cell isolation kit. The antigens these receptors bind are not known. Source: CD4+ T cells from PBMCs cultured without peptide, taken before COVID-19 vaccination. The receptors originated from a human donor who received a COVID-19 vaccine.

V is TRBV3-1 (or the pseudogene TRBV3-2) and J is TRBJ2-3; perhaps TRBD2 as D (5 bases). This CDR3 is 15 amino acids long. The germline gives CDR1 LGHDT, CDR2 YNNKEL (reference sequence). V lost 1 base and J lost 1, with 9 bases in between. The CDR3 DNA is TGTGCCAGCAGCCAAGGGCGGGTCGGCACAGATACGCAGTATTTT. Translating gives CASSQGRVGTDTQYF.

The chain has TRBV6-2 or TRBV6-3 and TRBJ1-1, with TRBD1 as a possible D gene (5 bases). The CDR3 covers 13 residues. V lost 5 bases to trimming and J lost 0 bases, with 7 bases between them. Germline V gene data show CDR1 as MNHEY and CDR2 as SVGEGT. CDR3 amino acids: CASSGTVNTEAFF. The CDR3 nucleotides are TGTGCCAGCAGTGGGACCGTGAACACTGAAGCTTTCTTT.

The CDR3 here is CASSIQGTSVDYEQYF. The CDR3, as DNA: TGTGCCAGTAGTATACAAGGGACTTCAGTGGACTACGAGCAGTACTTC. V gene TRBV19 combines with J gene TRBJ2-7; D perhaps matches TRBD2 (6 bases). CDR1 is LNHDA and CDR2 is SQIVND in the germline V gene (reference sequence). The CDR3 extends over 16 amino acids. Trimming left V 2 bases short and J 3 bases short, with 17 bases between.

V and J are TRBV11-2 and TRBJ1-6, with TRBD1 matching over 7 bases. V was pared by 0 bases and J by 6 bases, with 8 bases of the junction left unmatched. This CDR3 contains 17 residues. CDR1 and CDR2 from the germline V gene are SGHAT and FQNNGV. This CDR3 reads CASSLDGRQGLNSPLHF. As DNA, the CDR3 is TGTGCCAGCAGCTTAGATGGTAGACAGGGACTTAATTCACCCCTCCACTTT.

The J gene is TRBJ1-3, the V gene TRBV3-1 (or the pseudogene TRBV3-2), with D possibly TRBD1 on 6 matching bases. Germline V gene lookup returns CDR1 LGHDT and CDR2 YNNKEL (reference sequence). CDR3 length: 16 amino acids. V was shortened by 1 base and J by 4 bases, with 14 bases between the two germline ends. CDR3 DNA: TGTGCCAGCAGCCAAGTAACGGGGGCGGAAGGAAACACCATATATTTT. Translating gives CASSQVTGAEGNTIYF.

The rearrangement uses TRBV5-1 and TRBJ2-5; D might be TRBD1 or TRBD2, each matching 5 bases. Trimming cost V 3 bases and J 0 bases, with 9 bases left between them. This CDR3 region has 14 residues. The germline V gene encodes CDR1 SGHRS and CDR2 YFSETQ. The CDR3 DNA follows: TGCGCCAGCAGCTCGGGACGGAACCAAGAGACCCAGTACTTC. This codes for CASSSGRNQETQYF.

CDR3 DNA: TGTGCCAGTAGCATCGGACTAGCGGGAGGCCTCTACAATGAGCAGTTCTTC. Protein: CASSIGLAGGLYNEQFF. The V call is TRBV19, the J call TRBJ2-1, with 14 bases that match TRBD2. This CDR3 has 17 residues. Germline assignment: CDR1 LNHDA and CDR2 SQIVND (reference sequence). V shed 6 bases and J 3 bases; nucleotides not matched to a gene: 7. The full variable domain, rest sourced from reference TRBV19 and TRBJ2-1, is DGGITQSPKYLFRKEGQNVTLSCEQNLNHDAMYWYRQDPGQGLRLIYYSQIVNDFQKGDIAEGYSVSREKKESFPLTVTSAQKNPTAFYLCASSIGLAGGLYNEQFFGPGTRLTVL.